The sequence of this T cell receptor (beta chain) was determined in a study of blood T cell repertoires in COVID-19. This table comes from immunoSEQ multiplex PCR, and its TCRdb copy is limited to in-frame clones, with some not included. The table has approximately 140,000 clones, more than 75% seen once. This clone occurred a few times. Germline V gene sequence: CDR1 MGHRA, CDR2 YSYEKL. There are 15 residues in the CDR3. The V gene lost 3 bases and the J gene lost 4 bases, with 15 bases spanning the gap. This TCR was recovered from a man aged 60-69 years with active or convalescent COVID-19. The chain combines TRBV4-1 with TRBJ1-2; D is perhaps TRBD1 (5 bases). The sequenced sample consisted of peripheral blood. This CDR3 is CASSHNPGGTYGYTF. The CDR3 coding sequence is TGCGCCAGCAGCCACAATCCGGGGGGGACCTATGGCTACACCTTC.